Below are 32 T cell receptor beta chains sequenced from a single sample in a study of blood T cell repertoires in COVID-19. Assay used: immunoSEQ multiplex PCR; TCRdb lists only in-frame clones, some missing. The table has roughly 40,000 clones, approximately 86% seen once. Sequenced input: peripheral blood. These receptors all stem from a man in his fifties or sixties in a cohort sampled during active COVID-19.

The chain uses TRBV24-1 and TRBJ1-1, with TRBD1 matching 7 bases. CDR1 and CDR2 (germline): KGHDR, SFDVKD. The CDR3 extends over 17 amino acids. With 4 bases clipped from V and 1 base from J, the junction kept 11 bases outside the gene matches. CDR3: CATSDPGQPDSNTEAFF. Here the CDR3 DNA reads TGTGCCACCAGTGACCCGGGACAGCCCGATTCGAACACTGAAGCTTTCTTT.

This chain uses TRBV27 with TRBJ1-1; D not resolved. The germline V and J ends were trimmed by 5 bases and 0 bases, with 10 bases remaining between them. The CDR3 is 14 amino acids. Germline loops: CDR1 MNHEY, CDR2 SMNVEV (reference sequence). CDR3 sequence reads: CASSLGGMNTEAFF. CDR3 nucleotides: TGTGCCAGCAGTCTAGGAGGGATGAACACTGAAGCTTTCTTT.

The V call is TRBV10-3, the J call TRBJ1-3; TRBD1 might be the D (5 bases). CDR1 and CDR2 from the germline V gene are ENHRY and SYGVKD. Trimming took 6 bases from V and 1 from J, leaving 13 bases between them. This CDR3 spans 15 amino acids. The DNA of the CDR3 is TGTGCCATCAGGGCCGACAGAGGATCTGGAAACACCATATATTTT. Its translation is CAIRADRGSGNTIYF.

V gene TRBV3-1 (or the pseudogene TRBV3-2) combines with J gene TRBJ2-1; 7 bases line up with TRBD1. V lost 4 bases, J lost 10 bases, and 7 bases stayed unmatched. CDR3 length: 13 residues. The germline V gene has CDR1 LGHDT and CDR2 YNNKEL (reference sequence). CDR3 protein: CASSRQQGWEQFF. The CDR3 DNA follows: TGTGCCAGCAGCCGTCAACAGGGGTGGGAGCAGTTCTTC.

V and J are TRBV6-5 and TRBJ2-5, with 9 bases that match TRBD1. The germline gives CDR1 MNHEY, CDR2 SVGAGI. CDR3 length: 15 amino acids. V lost 6 bases and J lost 5; bases outside the gene matches: 10. This chain's CDR3 is CASRLRDRDTETQYF. As DNA, the CDR3 is TGTGCCAGCAGGCTTCGGGACAGGGATACGGAGACCCAGTACTTC.

The rearrangement joins TRBV27 to TRBJ2-1; D is perhaps TRBD2 (5 bases). V was cut by 3 bases and J by 6 bases, with 15 bases left in between. This CDR3 region has 15 residues. The germline CDR1 and CDR2 sequences are MNHEY and SMNVEV (reference sequence). The CDR3 sequence: CASSLSSVPLNEQFF. As DNA, the CDR3 is TGTGCCAGCAGTTTGAGTAGCGTCCCCCTCAATGAGCAGTTCTTC.

This chain joins TRBV25-1 and TRBJ2-3, with 9 positions matching TRBD1. CDR3 length: 12 amino acids. Germline lookup yields CDR1 MGHDK and CDR2 SYGVNS. Unmatched junction bases numbered 4, after V lost 4 bases and J lost 11 bases. The CDR3 protein is CASSATGGGQYF. The CDR3 nucleotides are TGTGCCAGCAGTGCGACAGGGGGTGGGCAGTATTTT.

This sequence joins TRBV25-1 and TRBJ1-1, with TRBD1 matching 9 bases. From germline, CDR1 is MGHDK and CDR2 SYGVNS. The CDR3 is 13 residues long. The J segment lost 10 bases and the V segment lost 2 bases, leaving 5 bases of the junction unmatched. In DNA form, the CDR3 reads TGTGCCAGCAGTGAACCAGGGACAGGGCGAGCTTTCTTT. The encoded protein is CASSEPGTGRAFF.

The rearrangement links TRBV7-2 to TRBJ2-1, with a tentative D call TRBD2 (6 bases). The CDR3 has 17 residues. CDR1 SGHTA and CDR2 FQGNSA come from the germline V gene. The ends were cut back, 2 bases at V and 5 bases at J, with 19 bases in the middle. CDR3 nucleotide sequence: TGTGCCAGCAGCTTAAGACGGCGGGGACCGTTAAACAATGAGCAGTTCTTC. This codes for CASSLRRRGPLNNEQFF.

As regards this clone: The likely explanation is a read error, given a far larger clone one base away. The gene calls are TRBV7-9 and TRBJ1-1; a possible D gene is TRBD1 (5 bases). The germline V gene encodes CDR1 SEHNR and CDR2 FQNEAQ (reference sequence). This CDR3 spans 12 amino acids. Trimming pared 5 bases from V and 7 bases from J, leaving 11 bases between. CDR3 in DNA: TGTGCCAGCAGCGTGGGGGGGGTTGAAGCTTTCTTT. Amino acids: CASSVGGVEAFF.

V gene TRBV29-1 combines with J gene TRBJ2-7; 11 bases match TRBD2. The V gene end was trimmed by 6 bases and the J gene end by 3 bases; junction bases not matched to a gene: 4. Germline V gene data show CDR1 as SQVTM and CDR2 as ANQGSEA. The CDR3 spans 13 residues. CDR3 amino acids: CSVATSGSYEQYV. CDR3 sequence (DNA): TGCAGCGTCGCAACTAGCGGGAGCTACGAGCAGTACGTC.

This clone appeared a few times. The rearrangement uses TRBV6-5 and TRBJ1-2; D possibly corresponds to TRBD1 (6 bases). Trimming removed 2 bases at V and 3 bases at J, with 13 bases between. The length of the CDR3 is 15 residues. Germline V gene sequence: CDR1 MNHEY, CDR2 SVGAGI. This chain's CDR3 is CASSYRRTEDYGYTF. CDR3 coding DNA: TGTGCCAGCAGTTACCGGCGGACAGAAGACTATGGCTACACCTTC.

This clone showed up just a few times. This chain connects TRBV7-2 to TRBJ2-5; TRBD2 aligns across 10 bases. CDR3 size: 15 residues. Germline loops: CDR1 SGHTA, CDR2 FQGNSA. J gave up 3 bases and V 2 bases, and 3 bases lay outside the gene matches. DNA for the CDR3: TGTGCCAGCAGCTTAACTAGCGGGGTGGAAGAGACCCAGTACTTC. As protein: CASSLTSGVEETQYF. The full variable domain, its missing parts supplied by reference TRBV7-2 and TRBJ2-5, is GAGVSQSPSNKVTEKGKDVELRCDPISGHTALYWYRQSLGQGLEFLIYFQGNSAPDKSGLPSDRFSAERTGGSVSTLTIQRTQQEDSAVYLCASSLTSGVEETQYFGPGTRLLVL.

The chain combines TRBV3-1 (or the pseudogene TRBV3-2) with TRBJ2-3; TRBD2 is a possible D gene (5 bases). The CDR3 length is 14 residues. The germline V gene has CDR1 LGHDT and CDR2 YNNKEL (reference sequence). The V end lost 6 bases, the J end lost 0 bases, and 10 bases lay between the germline ends. The DNA for the CDR3 is TGTGCCAGCAGGGGTAGCGCTAGCACAGATACGCAGTATTTT. Residues: CASRGSASTDTQYF.

In this sample, this clone turned up a few times. V is TRBV6-2 or TRBV6-3 and J is TRBJ1-1; TRBD1 might be the D (5 bases). V was trimmed by 2 bases and J by 3 bases, leaving 16 bases between them. Germline V gives CDR1 MNHEY, CDR2 SVGEGT. This CDR3 has 16 residues. The CDR3, as DNA: TGTGCCAGCAGTTACGGATTGGGGGAGGCATACACTGAAGCTTTCTTT. It encodes CASSYGLGEAYTEAFF.

The V and J genes are TRBV24-1 and TRBJ2-3, with 12 bases aligning to TRBD2. CDR3 length: 17 residues. Germline values: CDR1 KGHDR, CDR2 SFDVKD. J was trimmed by 2 bases and V by 4 bases; bases with no gene match: 6. The CDR3 protein is CATSEAGLAGHTDTQYF. In nucleotides, the CDR3 is TGTGCCACCAGTGAAGCAGGACTAGCGGGACACACAGATACGCAGTATTTT.

The chain employs TRBV2 and TRBJ2-2; tentatively, D is TRBD2 (5 bases). In germline, CDR1 is SNHLY, CDR2 FYNNEI. The V end lost 5 bases, the J end lost 4 bases, and 11 bases lay between the germline ends. The CDR3 is made up of 14 amino acids. The CDR3 protein is CASSPVAGTGELFF. CDR3 coding DNA: TGTGCCAGCAGTCCAGTTGCGGGCACCGGGGAGCTGTTTTTT. The whole variable domain, filled in from reference TRBV2 and TRBJ2-2, reads EPEVTQTPSHQVTQMGQEVILRCVPISNHLYFYWYRQILGQKVEFLVSFYNNEISEKSEIFDDQFSVERPDGSNFTLKIRSTKLEDSAMYFCASSPVAGTGELFFGEGSRLTVL.

This CDR3 is CASSFRGPQHF. The DNA for the CDR3 is TGTGCCAGCAGTTTCCGGGGGCCCCAGCATTTT. The gene calls are TRBV12-3 or TRBV12-4 and TRBJ1-5; D remains ambiguous. Trimming took off 3 bases at V and 9 bases at J, with 6 bases between the two ends. CDR3 length: 11 residues.

The chain couples TRBV9 to TRBJ2-2; tentatively, D is TRBD2 (5 bases). The CDR3 extends over 15 amino acids. Trimming stripped 0 bases from V and 2 bases from J, with 8 bases between. CDR1 and CDR2 from the germline V gene are SGDLS and YYNGEE. The CDR3 protein is CASSVASFNTGELFF. The CDR3 nucleotides are TGTGCCAGCAGCGTAGCTAGCTTTAACACCGGGGAGCTGTTTTTT.

The rearrangement links TRBV12-5 to TRBJ2-7; possible D gene TRBD1, 5 bases. With 4 bases removed from V and 1 base from J, the gap between germline ends came to 5 bases. CDR3 length equals 12 residues. CDR1 and CDR2 (germline): LGHNT, FRNRAP. This CDR3 reads CASGSGSYEQYF. CDR3 DNA sequence: TGTGCTAGTGGTTCAGGGTCCTACGAGCAGTACTTC.

The rearrangement links TRBV3-1 (or the pseudogene TRBV3-2) to TRBJ2-4; D is ambiguous. The CDR3 contains 16 residues. Looked up from germline, CDR1 is LGHDT and CDR2 is YNNKEL (reference sequence). CDR3 in amino acids: CAAAKFRVLAKNIQYF. DNA of the CDR3: TGTGCAGCAGCCAAGTTTCGGGTACTAGCCAAAAACATTCAGTACTTC.

This clone came up once. The chain has TRBV4-1 and TRBJ2-5; D may be TRBD1 (5 bases). This CDR3 has 15 amino acids. CDR1 and CDR2 (germline): MGHRA, YSYEKL. Trimming took 1 base from V and 1 from J, leaving 10 bases between them. CDR3 DNA sequence: TGCGCCAGCAGCCAAGTAAACAGGTTCCAAGAGACCCAGTACTTC. This encodes CASSQVNRFQETQYF.

This chain links TRBV19 with TRBJ2-5; TRBD2 agrees at 9 bases. This CDR3 spans 17 amino acids. Germline CDR1 is LNHDA and CDR2 is SQIVND (reference sequence). The J segment lost 0 bases and the V segment lost 7 bases, leaving 12 bases of the junction unmatched. The CDR3 DNA is TGTGCCAGTATGTTGGTAGCGGGAGACCCCTACCAAGAGACCCAGTACTTC. This sequence encodes CASMLVAGDPYQETQYF.

The chain couples TRBV18 to TRBJ2-3; a weak D match, TRBD1 (6 bases). The CDR3 runs to 15 residues. The germline V gene encodes CDR1 KGHSH and CDR2 LQKENI. V was cut by 4 bases and J by 0 bases, with 11 bases left in between. CDR3 residues: CASSLGAQSTDTQYF. The CDR3, as DNA: TGTGCCAGCTCACTGGGGGCACAGAGCACAGATACGCAGTATTTT.

This rearrangement joins TRBV11-1 to TRBJ1-2; D ambiguous. The CDR3 totals 13 residues. Germline assignment: CDR1 SGHAT and CDR2 FQDESV (reference sequence). Trimming pared 3 bases from V and 0 bases from J, leaving 5 bases between. The CDR3 region is CASSFQANYGYTF. Here the CDR3 DNA reads TGTGCCAGCAGCTTTCAGGCTAACTATGGCTACACCTTC.

The chain combines TRBV7-6 with TRBJ2-7; no clear D. Germline CDR1 and CDR2: SGHVS and FNYEAQ. CDR3 size: 15 residues. The V end was cut by 5 bases, the J end by 5 bases, with 19 bases between. Here the CDR3 reads CASSPRHFDKDEQYV. The CDR3 region has the DNA TGTGCCAGCAGCCCCCGACACTTCGATAAGGACGAGCAGTACGTC.

V and J are TRBV7-9 and TRBJ1-1; D unresolved. Per germline, CDR1 SEHNR and CDR2 FQNEAQ (reference sequence). The ends were cut back, 5 bases at V and 0 bases at J, with 16 bases in the middle. This CDR3 comprises 16 residues. As DNA, the CDR3 is TGTGCCAGCAGCCCACCAAATGCTCGGGTGAACACTGAAGCTTTCTTT. This gives the protein CASSPPNARVNTEAFF. Together with reference TRBV7-9 and TRBJ1-1, the CDR3 gives the full variable domain: DTGVSQNPRHKITKRGQNVTFRCDPISEHNRLYWYRQTLGQGPEFLTYFQNEAQLEKSRLLSDRFSAERPKGSFSTLEIQRTEQGDSAMYLCASSPPNARVNTEAFFGQGTRLTVV.

This chain uses TRBV4-1 with TRBJ1-6; 9 bases fit TRBD1. The CDR3 contains 17 residues. The V and J ends lost 0 bases and 4 bases, in that order; junction bases with no gene match: 4. The germline V gene encodes CDR1 MGHRA and CDR2 YSYEKL. CDR3 amino acids: CASSQETGQGYNSPLHF. CDR3 nucleotides: TGCGCCAGCAGCCAAGAGACGGGACAGGGTTATAATTCACCCCTCCACTTT.

This clone was observed a few times. This chain joins TRBV3-1 (or the pseudogene TRBV3-2) and TRBJ2-3; a weak D match, TRBD1 (5 bases). This CDR3 has 17 residues. With 2 bases removed from V and 2 bases from J, the gap between germline ends came to 17 bases. Germline V CDR1 and CDR2: LGHDT, YNNKEL (reference sequence). The CDR3 here is CASSQLLDSFSTDTQYF. CDR3 DNA: TGTGCCAGCAGCCAATTGCTCGACAGTTTTTCCACAGATACGCAGTATTTT.

The V call is TRBV5-1, the J call TRBJ2-5, with a weak D call TRBD2 (6 bases). Germline V gives CDR1 SGHRS, CDR2 YFSETQ. The CDR3 spans 14 residues. The V end lost 0 bases, the J end lost 2 bases, and 8 bases lay between the germline ends. CDR3 coding DNA: TGCGCCAGCAGCTTGGATGGGGGGCAAGAGACCCAGTACTTC. This translates into CASSLDGGQETQYF.

This clone was picked up a small number of times. V is TRBV7-9 and J is TRBJ1-1, with D uncertain. The CDR3 extends over 11 amino acids. Trimming left V 6 bases short and J 7 bases short, with 9 bases between. Per germline, CDR1 SEHNR and CDR2 FQNEAQ (reference sequence). CDR3 sequence (DNA): TGTGCCAGCAGACGAATAGTTGAAGCTTTCTTT. Translation: CASRRIVEAFF.

The genes are TRBV7-9 and TRBJ2-6; D ambiguous. The ends were cut back, 5 bases at V and 4 bases at J, with 9 bases in the middle. CDR1 is SEHNR and CDR2 is FQNEAQ in the germline V gene (reference sequence). CDR3 length: 14 amino acids. CDR3 protein: CASSPPMGANVLTF. CDR3 bases: TGTGCCAGCAGCCCCCCTATGGGGGCCAACGTCCTGACTTTC.